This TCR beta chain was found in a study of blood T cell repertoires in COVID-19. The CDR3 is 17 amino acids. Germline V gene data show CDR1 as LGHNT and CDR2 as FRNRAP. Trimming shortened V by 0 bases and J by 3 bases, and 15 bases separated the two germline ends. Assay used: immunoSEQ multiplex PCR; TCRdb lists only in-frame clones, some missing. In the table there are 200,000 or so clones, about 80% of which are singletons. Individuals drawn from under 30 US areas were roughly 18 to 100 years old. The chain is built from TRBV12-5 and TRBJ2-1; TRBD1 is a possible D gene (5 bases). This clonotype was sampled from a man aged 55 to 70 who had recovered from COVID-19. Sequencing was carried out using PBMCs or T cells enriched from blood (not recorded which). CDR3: CASGLVELRAHYNEQFF. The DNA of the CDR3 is TGTGCTAGTGGTTTGGTAGAGCTCAGGGCGCACTACAATGAGCAGTTCTTC.